The text below deals with one TCR beta chain. Some clones are missing from TCRdb's copy, which holds only in-frame ones; the method was immunoSEQ multiplex PCR. This table holds about 180,000 clones, 85% found once. This record belongs to a study of blood T cell repertoires in COVID-19. The wider study: The samples span acute and convalescent COVID-19 from the United States, Italy and Spain.

The germline gives CDR1 MNHEY, CDR2 SVGEGT. V lost 2 bases, J lost 3 bases, and 20 bases lay in between. CDR3 length: 18 residues. The J gene is TRBJ1-5, the V gene TRBV6-2 or TRBV6-3; D is uncertain. This TCR was sampled from a person aged 70 to 85 with COVID-19, enrolled during active disease. The sequenced sample was peripheral blood. The CDR3 DNA reads as TGTGCCAGCAGTTACCAAGGGAGTGGTGCTACCTTCAATCAGCCCCAGCATTTT. Amino acid sequence: CASSYQGSGATFNQPQHF.